These 8 T cell receptor beta chains originate from one sample sequenced in a study of shared clonotypes between healthy human individuals. TCRdb's table, derived via immunoSEQ multiplex PCR, lists solely in-frame clones and lacks some. The data hold some 650,000 clones, with more than 95% observed a single time. The sequencing input was naive CD4+ T cells sorted from blood. As to subset: CD45RA+ positively selected. These receptors were obtained from a woman in her 30s in good health.

V and J are TRBV29-1 and TRBJ2-1, with D possibly called TRBD1 or TRBD2 (6 bases each). V lost 1 base and J lost 14, with 12 bases in between. This CDR3 has 11 amino acids. Germline V CDR1 and CDR2: SQVTM, ANQGSEA. The CDR3 DNA follows: TGCAGCGTTGAAGTAGGGGGGAGAGAGTTCTTC. Its protein product is CSVEVGGREFF.

J is TRBJ2-7 and V is TRBV7-9, with D unresolved. The CDR3 consists of 11 residues. Trimming removed 5 bases from V and 10 bases from J, with 12 bases in between. The germline CDR1 and CDR2 sequences are SEHNR and FQNEAQ (reference sequence). The CDR3 here is CASSLLKIQYF. The CDR3 DNA reads as TGTGCCAGCAGCCTACTAAAGATTCAGTACTTC.

The chain joins TRBV9 to TRBJ1-1, with 7 bases identical to TRBD1. V gave up 0 bases and J gave up 4 bases; unmatched junction bases: 0. The CDR3 spans 13 residues. CDR1 is SGDLS and CDR2 is YYNGEE in the germline V gene. CDR3 residues: CASSVEGATEAFF. CDR3 nucleotide sequence: TGTGCCAGCAGCGTAGAGGGGGCCACTGAAGCTTTCTTT.

The chain joins TRBV7-9 to TRBJ2-5; D not resolved. This CDR3 is built from 11 residues. V lost 8 bases to trimming and J lost 4 bases, with 8 bases between them. The germline CDR1 and CDR2 sequences are SEHNR and FQNEAQ (reference sequence). CDR3 nucleotides: TGTGCCAGCGGAGCTAGAGAGACCCAGTACTTC. Protein product: CASGARETQYF.

This chain uses TRBV27 with TRBJ1-4; D is possibly TRBD1 (5 bases). CDR3 length: 15 amino acids. Germline V gene sequence: CDR1 MNHEY, CDR2 SMNVEV (reference sequence). Trimming shortened V by 5 bases and J by 0 bases, and 10 bases separated the two germline ends. The DNA for the CDR3 is TGTGCCAGCAGTCCGCGGGGGGCAACTAATGAAAAACTGTTTTTT. It translates to CASSPRGATNEKLFF. Filled out from reference TRBV27 and TRBJ1-4, the complete variable domain reads EAQVTQNPRYLITVTGKKLTVTCSQNMNHEYMSWYRQDPGLGLRQIYYSMNVEVTDKGDVPEGYKVSRKEKRNFPLILESPSPNQTSLYFCASSPRGATNEKLFFGSGTQLSVL.

The chain uses TRBV18 and TRBJ1-5; D is perhaps TRBD1 (5 bases). V dropped 6 bases and J dropped 3 bases, with 12 bases sitting between them. Germline CDR1 KGHSH, CDR2 LQKENI. The CDR3 consists of 14 residues. Here the CDR3 reads CASSQGRTNQPQHF. Written as DNA, the CDR3 is TGTGCCAGCTCCCAGGGACGGACCAATCAGCCCCAGCATTTT. The full variable domain, in which reference TRBV18 and TRBJ1-5 provide the parts outside the CDR3, is NAGVMQNPRHLVRRRGQEARLRCSPMKGHSHVYWYRQLPEEGLKFMVYLQKENIIDESGMPKERFSAEFPKEGPSILRIQQVVRGDSAAYFCASSQGRTNQPQHFGDGTRLSIL.

The V call is TRBV2, the J call TRBJ2-1; D gene uncertain. The CDR3 sequence is 13 residues long. Trimming removed 4 bases from V and 3 bases from J, with 7 bases in between. Germline V gives CDR1 SNHLY, CDR2 FYNNEI. The DNA of the CDR3 is TGTGCCAGCAGTGTTCTTAACTACAATGAGCAGTTCTTC. Encoded protein: CASSVLNYNEQFF.

This chain connects TRBV7-3 to TRBJ2-1; 15 bases map to TRBD2. The CDR3 contains 17 residues. The V gene end was trimmed by 5 bases and the J gene end by 6 bases; junction bases not matched to a gene: 8. The germline V gene encodes CDR1 SGHTA and CDR2 FQGTGA. CDR3 loop: CASSLTWTSGRGNEQFF. The CDR3, as DNA: TGTGCCAGCAGCCTGACCTGGACTAGCGGGAGGGGCAATGAGCAGTTCTTC. The entire variable domain, with the rest obtained from reference TRBV7-3 and TRBJ2-1, is as follows: GAGVSQTPSNKVTEKGKYVELRCDPISGHTALYWYRQSLGQGPEFLIYFQGTGAADDSGLPNDRFFAVRPEGSVSTLKIQRTERGDSAVYLCASSLTWTSGRGNEQFFGPGTRLTVL.